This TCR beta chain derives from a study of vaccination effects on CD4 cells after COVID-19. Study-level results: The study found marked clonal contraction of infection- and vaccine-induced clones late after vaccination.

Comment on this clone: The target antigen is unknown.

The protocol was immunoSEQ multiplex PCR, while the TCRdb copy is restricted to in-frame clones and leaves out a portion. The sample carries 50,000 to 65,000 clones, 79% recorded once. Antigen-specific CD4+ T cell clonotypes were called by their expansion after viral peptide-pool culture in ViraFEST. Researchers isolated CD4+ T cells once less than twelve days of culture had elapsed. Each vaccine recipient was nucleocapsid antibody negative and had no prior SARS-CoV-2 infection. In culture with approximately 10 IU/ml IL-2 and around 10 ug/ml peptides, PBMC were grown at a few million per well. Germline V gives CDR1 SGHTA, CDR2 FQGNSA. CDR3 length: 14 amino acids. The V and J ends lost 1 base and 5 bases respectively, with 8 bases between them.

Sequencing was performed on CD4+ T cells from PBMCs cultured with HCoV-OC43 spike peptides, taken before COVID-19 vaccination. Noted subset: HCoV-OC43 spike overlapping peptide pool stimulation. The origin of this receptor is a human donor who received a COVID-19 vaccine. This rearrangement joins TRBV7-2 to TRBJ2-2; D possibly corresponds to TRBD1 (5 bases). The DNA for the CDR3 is TGTGCCAGCAGCTTAGGGGGCAGTACCGGGGAGCTGTTTTTT. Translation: CASSLGGSTGELFF. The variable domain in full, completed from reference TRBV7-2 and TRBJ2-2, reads GAGVSQSPSNKVTEKGKDVELRCDPISGHTALYWYRQSLGQGLEFLIYFQGNSAPDKSGLPSDRFSAERTGGSVSTLTIQRTQQEDSAVYLCASSLGGSTGELFFGEGSRLTVL.